This T cell receptor beta chain was observed in a study of cytomegalovirus exposure and HLA in healthy donors. Looking at the study overall: Earlier findings included over 90 million unique TCR beta sequences obtained from 150 million to 200 million T cells.

60 Vbeta and 13 Jbeta primers were used in PCR. Per the study methods: Later, an analysis found about 80 million unique TCR beta chains, and about 9.9 million of these were shared. This table comes from immunoSEQ multiplex PCR, and its TCRdb copy is limited to in-frame clones, with some not included. V and J calls and clone size come straight from that table; D and trimming were deduced from the DNA. The sample records around 95,000 clones, approximately 76% being singletons. The V and J ends lost 5 bases and 10 bases, in that order; junction bases with no gene match: 10. Germline V lookup: CDR1 LNHDA, CDR2 SQIVND (reference sequence). CDR3 length: 14 residues.

This chain uses TRBV19 with TRBJ1-1, with 10 bases aligning to TRBD1. This clonotype was obtained from a man aged 25-45 years in good health and CMV-seropositive. Material for sequencing was PBMCs. The CDR3 region has the DNA TGTGCCAGTAGTCCGGGACAGGGGTACCTTGGAGCTTTCTTT. It yields the protein CASSPGQGYLGAFF. The whole variable domain, remainder taken from reference TRBV19 and TRBJ1-1, is DGGITQSPKYLFRKEGQNVTLSCEQNLNHDAMYWYRQDPGQGLRLIYYSQIVNDFQKGDIAEGYSVSREKKESFPLTVTSAQKNPTAFYLCASSPGQGYLGAFFGQGTRLTVV.